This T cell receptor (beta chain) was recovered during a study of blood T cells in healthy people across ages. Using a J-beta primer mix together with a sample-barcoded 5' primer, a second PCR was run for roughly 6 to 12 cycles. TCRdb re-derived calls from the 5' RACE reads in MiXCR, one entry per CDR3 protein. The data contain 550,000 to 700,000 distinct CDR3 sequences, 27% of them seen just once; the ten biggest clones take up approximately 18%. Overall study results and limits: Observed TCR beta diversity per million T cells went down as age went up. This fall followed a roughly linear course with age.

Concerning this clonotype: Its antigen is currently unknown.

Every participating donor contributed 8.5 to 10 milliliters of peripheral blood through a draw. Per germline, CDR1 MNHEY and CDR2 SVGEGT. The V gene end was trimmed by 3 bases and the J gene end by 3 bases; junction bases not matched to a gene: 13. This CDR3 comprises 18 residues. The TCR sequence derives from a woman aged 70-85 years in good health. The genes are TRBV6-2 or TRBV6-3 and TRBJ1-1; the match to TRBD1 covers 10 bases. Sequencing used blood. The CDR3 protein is CASSYRTGTGDLHTEAFF. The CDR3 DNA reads TGTGCCAGCAGTTATAGGACCGGGACAGGGGACCTACACACTGAAGCTTTCTTT.